These 3 T cell receptor beta chains were sequenced from one sample in a study of shared clonotypes between healthy human individuals. Assay: immunoSEQ multiplex PCR; the TCRdb copy retains only in-frame clones and omits some. This table has some 450,000 clones, 75% to 80% appearing once. Sequences were obtained from PBMCs. The receptors were sampled from a woman in her thirties or forties in good health. Some clones in this sample may be carry-over from other donors' samples.

The chain is built from TRBV28 and TRBJ2-7, with 12 bases fitting TRBD1. With 6 bases clipped from V and 7 bases from J, the junction kept 10 bases outside the gene matches. The CDR3 runs to 15 residues. Germline lookup yields CDR1 MDHEN and CDR2 SYDVKM. CDR3: CASRQPGQGAGEQYF. CDR3 bases: TGTGCCAGCAGGCAACCGGGACAGGGGGCGGGGGAGCAGTACTTC. Filled out from reference TRBV28 and TRBJ2-7, the complete variable domain reads DVKVTQSSRYLVKRTGEKVFLECVQDMDHENMFWYRQDPGLGLRLIYFSYDVKMKEKGDIPEGYSVSREKKERFSLILESASTNQTSMYLCASRQPGQGAGEQYFGPGTRLTVT.

This rearrangement joins TRBV6-6 to TRBJ1-4; D call uncertain. Germline CDR1 MNHNY, CDR2 SVGAGI (reference sequence). CDR3 length: 15 amino acids. Trimming stripped 4 bases from V and 4 bases from J, with 13 bases between. The CDR3 here is CASSSPFRDNEKLFF. CDR3 sequence (DNA): TGTGCCAGCAGTTCTCCTTTCCGGGATAATGAAAAACTGTTTTTT.

The chain is built from TRBV13 and TRBJ2-2; the D is unclear. V dropped 4 bases and J dropped 5 bases, with 5 bases sitting between them. Germline V gives CDR1 PRHDT, CDR2 FYEKMQ (reference sequence). The CDR3 contains 12 residues. The CDR3 is CASSSRTGELFF. The CDR3 DNA sequence: TGTGCCAGCAGCTCGAGGACCGGGGAGCTGTTTTTT.